This T cell receptor (beta chain) was recovered during a study of OX40 agonist ivuxolimab in advanced cancers. Turning to the study itself: Patients were approximately 80% male with ages roughly 20 to 90, mean around 61. The study, taken as a whole, reports: Clonal expansion by week 6 occurred in CD4+ and CD8+ blood T cells (at 0.1 to 3.0 mg/kg). Low normalized T-cell clonal expansion was additionally recorded for some nonresponders. No determination was made of the antigen specificity of the expanded peripheral T cells.

Profiling relied on immunoSEQ multiplex PCR, and the TCRdb table lists in-frame clones only, not all of them. The table shows 65,000 to 80,000 clones, with approximately 91% occurring only once. The germline gives CDR1 LNHDA, CDR2 SQIVND (reference sequence). Trimming took off 9 bases at V and 5 bases at J, with 16 bases between the two ends. The CDR3 consists of 13 residues. With regard to this clone: As yet, its antigen is unknown.

The clonotype originates from an adult with an advanced solid tumor such as melanoma, head and neck, liver or kidney cancer. V gene TRBV19 combines with J gene TRBJ1-1, with D maybe TRBD1 (6 bases). The starting material was CD4+ or CD8+ T cells sorted from blood, obtained in a trial of the OX40 agonist ivuxolimab. Written as DNA, the CDR3 is TGTGCCAGCCAAGGGGGAGGAGGTACTGAAGCTTTCTTT. Translated, it gives CASQGGGGTEAFF.